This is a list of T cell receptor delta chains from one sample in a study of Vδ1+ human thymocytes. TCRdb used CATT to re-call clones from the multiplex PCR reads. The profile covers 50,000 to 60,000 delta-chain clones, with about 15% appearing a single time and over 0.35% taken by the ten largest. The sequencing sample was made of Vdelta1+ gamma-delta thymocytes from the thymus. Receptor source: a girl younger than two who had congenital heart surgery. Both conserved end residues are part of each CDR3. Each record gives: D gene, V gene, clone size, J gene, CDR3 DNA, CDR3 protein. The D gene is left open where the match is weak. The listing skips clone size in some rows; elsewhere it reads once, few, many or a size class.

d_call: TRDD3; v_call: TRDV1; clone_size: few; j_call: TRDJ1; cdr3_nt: TGTGCTCTTGGGGAAAACCCGATTCCCTACTGGGGACACTTCGCCGATAAACTCATCTTT; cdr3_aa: CALGENPIPYWGHFADKLIF
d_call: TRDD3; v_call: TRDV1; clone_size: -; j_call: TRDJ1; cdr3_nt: TGTGCTCTTGGGGCACCAACGATTATTCCTTTCCCGTACTGGGGGACTCCGTCTCCCGATAAACTCATCTTT; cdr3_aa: CALGAPTIIPFPYWGTPSPDKLIF
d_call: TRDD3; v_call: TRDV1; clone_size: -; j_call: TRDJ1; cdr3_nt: TGTGCTCTTGGGGATTCCCCTCCCCCGCCACTACTGGGGGGCCTGTACACCGATAAACTCATCTTT; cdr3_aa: CALGDSPPPPLLGGLYTDKLIF
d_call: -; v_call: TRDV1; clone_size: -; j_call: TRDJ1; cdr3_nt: TGTGCTCTTCCCCACGGTAGCGCAGAACCGGGGATTTACGGTCTGGGGAAGTACACCGATAAACTCATCTTT; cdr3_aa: CALPHGSAEPGIYGLGKYTDKLIF
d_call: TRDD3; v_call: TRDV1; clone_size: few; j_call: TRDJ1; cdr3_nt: TGTGCTCTTGGGGAACCGTCCTGCGCTACTGGGGGATCGTACACCGATAAACTCATCTTT; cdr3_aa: CALGEPSCATGGSYTDKLIF
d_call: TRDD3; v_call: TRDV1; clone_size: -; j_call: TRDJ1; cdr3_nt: TGTGCTCTTGGGGAACCGGGGATTCCCTGGGGGTACGTCATCTACACCGATAAACTCATCTTT; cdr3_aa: CALGEPGIPWGYVIYTDKLIF
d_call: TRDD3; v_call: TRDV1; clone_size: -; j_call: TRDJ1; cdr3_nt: TGTGCTCTTGGGGAAGGTCCCCCGGGAACGGGGGGATACGTAAGCTGGGACACCGATAAACTCATCTTT; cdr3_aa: CALGEGPPGTGGYVSWDTDKLIF
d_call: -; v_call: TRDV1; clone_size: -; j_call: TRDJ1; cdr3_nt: TGTGCTCTTGGGGAACTAGCCTTACTGGGGACCTTCCTGTACACCGATAAACTCATCTTT; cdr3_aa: CALGELALLGTFLYTDKLIF
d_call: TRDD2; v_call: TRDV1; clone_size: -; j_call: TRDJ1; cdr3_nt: TGTGCTCTTGGGAACCTTGCCTTCCTATACCTACTGGGAGACACCGACAAACTCATCTTT; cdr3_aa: CALGNLAFLYLLGDTDKLIF
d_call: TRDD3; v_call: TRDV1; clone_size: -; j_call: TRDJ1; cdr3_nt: TGTGCTCTTGGGGAACGGGATCATTCCTACGCTCTGGGGGATACCGCCGATAAACTCATCTTT; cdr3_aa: CALGERDHSYALGDTADKLIF
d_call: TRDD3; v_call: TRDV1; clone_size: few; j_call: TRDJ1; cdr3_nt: TGTGCTCTTGGGGAAAGGGATTGGTACTGGGGGAAATACACCGATAAACTCATCTTT; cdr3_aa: CALGERDWYWGKYTDKLIF
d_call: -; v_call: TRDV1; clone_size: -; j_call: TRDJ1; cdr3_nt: TGTGCTCTTGGGGACCCGGGTCCTACGAGTTCGAATTCGGACGATAAACTCATCTTT; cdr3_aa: CALGDPGPTSSNSDDKLIF
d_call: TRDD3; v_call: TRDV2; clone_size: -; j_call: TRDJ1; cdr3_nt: TGTGCCTGTGACAGCCGGGGCCTTCCCCACCCTATTGGGGGATACGATGGGGCAAAACTCATCTTT; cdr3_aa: CACDSRGLPHPIGGYDGAKLIF
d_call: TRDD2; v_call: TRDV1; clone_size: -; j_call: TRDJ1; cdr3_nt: TGTGCTCTTGGGGAAGGGGCCAGGGTCTTCCTACGGCTCGGTTGGGGGCCTACCTCTTACACCGATAAACTCATCTTT; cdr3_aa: CALGEGARVFLRLGWGPTSYTDKLIF
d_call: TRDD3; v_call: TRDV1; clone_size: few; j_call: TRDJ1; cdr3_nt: TGTGCTCTTGGGGAACCTCTGGCCTACTGGGGGATAAAGGAAGGTTACACCGATAAACTCATCTTT; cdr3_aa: CALGEPLAYWGIKEGYTDKLIF
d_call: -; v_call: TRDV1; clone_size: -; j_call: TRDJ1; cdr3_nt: TGTGCTCTTGGGGAACCCCGGAATCCCGCAGGGCCAACCACCGATAAACTCATCTTT; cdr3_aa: CALGEPRNPAGPTTDKLIF
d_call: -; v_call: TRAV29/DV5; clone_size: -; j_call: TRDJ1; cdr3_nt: -; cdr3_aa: CSVLLCSLEAFYRFEHLGDTEADKLIF
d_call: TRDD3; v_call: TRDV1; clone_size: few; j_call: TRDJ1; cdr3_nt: TGTGCTCTTGGGGAGCTCCTTCCTTTCCTCACTGGGGGATACTACACCGATAAACTCATCTTT; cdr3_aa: CALGELLPFLTGGYYTDKLIF
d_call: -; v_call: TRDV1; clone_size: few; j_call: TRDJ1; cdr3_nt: TGTGCTCTTGGGGAACCGTTAAGTCCCGGAAAACTCATCTTT; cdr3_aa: CALGEPLSPGKLIF
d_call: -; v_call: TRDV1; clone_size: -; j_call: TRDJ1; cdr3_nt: TGTGCTCTTGGGGAACTAACGCGTCCTACAGGATTTGACACCGATAAACTCATCTTT; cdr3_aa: CALGELTRPTGFDTDKLIF
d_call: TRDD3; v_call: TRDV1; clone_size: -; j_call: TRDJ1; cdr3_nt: TGCGCTCTTGGGGAACCGGGAAGAACCTACACTGGGGAAATTAAACTCATCTTT; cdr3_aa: CALGEPGRTYTGEIKLIF
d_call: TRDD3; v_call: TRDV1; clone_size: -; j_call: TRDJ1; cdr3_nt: TGTGCTCTTGGGGAACTATCCTACTTTGGGGGGATACCCACCGATAAACTCATCTTT; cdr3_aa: CALGELSYFGGIPTDKLIF
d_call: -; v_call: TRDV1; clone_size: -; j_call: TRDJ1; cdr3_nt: TGTGCTCTTGGGGAACGCATTTTTACCGATAAACTCATCTTT; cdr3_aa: CALGERIFTDKLIF
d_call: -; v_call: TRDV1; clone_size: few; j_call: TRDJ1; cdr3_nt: TGTGCTCTTGGGGACCCTCCACGCAAAAACATTCCGCCCTACCCTGGGACCGATAAACTCATCTTT; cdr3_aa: CALGDPPRKNIPPYPGTDKLIF
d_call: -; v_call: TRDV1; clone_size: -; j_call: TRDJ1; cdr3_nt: TGTGCTCTTGGGGGAACTTGGGGGGACACCGATAAACTCATCTTT; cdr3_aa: CALGGTWGDTDKLIF
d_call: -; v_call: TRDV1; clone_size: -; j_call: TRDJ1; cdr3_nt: TGTGCTCTTGGGGAATTCACAAACACAAGGGAGGGTACCGATAAACTCATCTTT; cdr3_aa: CALGEFTNTREGTDKLIF
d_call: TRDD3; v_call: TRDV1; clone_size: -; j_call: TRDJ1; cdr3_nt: TGTGCTCTTGGGGAAAGGTCCGGTGGGGGAAACACCGATAAACTCATCTTT; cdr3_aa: CALGERSGGGNTDKLIF
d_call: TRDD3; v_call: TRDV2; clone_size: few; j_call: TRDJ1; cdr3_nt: TGTGCCTGTGACACTTTACTGGGGGATATTAATGATAAACTCATCTTT; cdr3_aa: CACDTLLGDINDKLIF
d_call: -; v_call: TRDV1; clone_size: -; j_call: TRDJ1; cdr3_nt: TGTGCTCTTGGGGGGGGTCCCAACACCGATAAACTCATCTTT; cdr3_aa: CALGGGPNTDKLIF
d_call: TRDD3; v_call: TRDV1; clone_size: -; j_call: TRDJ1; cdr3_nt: TGTGCTCTTGGACTACGGACTGGGGGATACTTACAGTACACCGATAAACTCATCTTT; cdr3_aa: CALGLRTGGYLQYTDKLIF
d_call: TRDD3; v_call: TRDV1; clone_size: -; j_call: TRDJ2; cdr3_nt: TGTGCTCTTGGGTCGGCCTTCCCACCGTACTGGGGGATTCGGGCTTTGACAGCACAACTCTTCTTT; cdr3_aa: CALGSAFPPYWGIRALTAQLFF
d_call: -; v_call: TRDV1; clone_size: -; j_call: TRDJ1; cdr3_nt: TGTGCTCTTGGGGAACTTAGGCTCCCCCCATACTGGGTACCGTACACCGATAAACTCATCTTT; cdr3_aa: CALGELRLPPYWVPYTDKLIF
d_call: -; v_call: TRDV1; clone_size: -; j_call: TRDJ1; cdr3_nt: TGTGCTCTTGGGGATCGCCCTCGACTGTACACCGATAAACTCATCTTT; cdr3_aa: CALGDRPRLYTDKLIF
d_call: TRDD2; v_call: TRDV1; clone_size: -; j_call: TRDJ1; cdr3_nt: TGTGCCCTTGGGGAAGGCCTTCCTACGTTTCTGGGGGCTTTCACCGATAAACTCATCTTT; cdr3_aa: CALGEGLPTFLGAFTDKLIF
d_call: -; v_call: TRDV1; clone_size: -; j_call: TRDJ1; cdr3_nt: TGTGCTCTTGGGGAACTAGGCCCGGCCTTGTACACCGATAAACTCATCTTT; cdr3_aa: CALGELGPALYTDKLIF
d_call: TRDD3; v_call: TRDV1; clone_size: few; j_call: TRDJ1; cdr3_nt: TGTGCTCTTGGGGAACTTCGGGAACCTACATCCCTGGGGGACCCGTACACCGATAAACTCATCTTT; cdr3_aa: CALGELREPTSLGDPYTDKLIF
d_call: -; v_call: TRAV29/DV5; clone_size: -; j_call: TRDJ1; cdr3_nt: TGTGCAGCAAGCGAAGGGGAATTGGGCGATAAACTCATCTTT; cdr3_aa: CAASEGELGDKLIF
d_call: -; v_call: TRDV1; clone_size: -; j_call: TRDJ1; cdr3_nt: TGTGCTCTTGGGGAACTGCTAGGCACCGATAAACTCATCTTT; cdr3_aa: CALGELLGTDKLIF
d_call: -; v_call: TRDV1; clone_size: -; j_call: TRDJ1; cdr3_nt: TGTGCTCTTGGGGAACTCCTTAGGGGGCTCCCCACCGATAAACTCATCTTT; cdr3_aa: CALGELLRGLPTDKLIF
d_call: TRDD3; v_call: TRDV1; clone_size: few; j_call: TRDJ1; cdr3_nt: TGTGCTCTTGGGGGCCCGGAGGTACTGGGGGCCCCCCCGTACACCGATAAACTCATCTTT; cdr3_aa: CALGGPEVLGAPPYTDKLIF
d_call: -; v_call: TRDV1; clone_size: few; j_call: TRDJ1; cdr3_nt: TGTGCTCTTGGGGAAACTGGTTCCGATAAGATGATACGCACCACCGATAAACTCATCTTT; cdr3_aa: CALGETGSDKMIRTTDKLIF
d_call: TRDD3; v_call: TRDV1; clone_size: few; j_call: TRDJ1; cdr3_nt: TGTGCTCTTGGGGAACGGAGGGGTTCTTCGTACTGGGGGATGTCGCCCACCGATAAACTCATCTTT; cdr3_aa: CALGERRGSSYWGMSPTDKLIF
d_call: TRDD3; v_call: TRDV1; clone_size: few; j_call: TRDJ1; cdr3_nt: TGTGCTCTTGGGGACCCACCAAGCCTTCCACGGGGATACGCGGGCGCCGATAAACTCATCTTT; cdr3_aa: CALGDPPSLPRGYAGADKLIF
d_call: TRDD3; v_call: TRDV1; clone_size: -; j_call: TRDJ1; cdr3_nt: TGTGCTCTTGGGGAACTAGTAACCCGATGGGGGATACCCGGACGAATGATCGATAAGCTCATCTTT; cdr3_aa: CALGELVTRWGIPGRMIDKLIF
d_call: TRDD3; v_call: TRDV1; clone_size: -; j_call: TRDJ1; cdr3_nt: TGTGCTCTTGGCCGAGATTTTTTGCTGTACTGGGGGATGGTCACCGATAAACTCATCTTT; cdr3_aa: CALGRDFLLYWGMVTDKLIF
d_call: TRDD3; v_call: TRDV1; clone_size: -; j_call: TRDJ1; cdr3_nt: TGTGCTCTTGGGGAAACCTCTTACGCCTGGGGGATGGGGGTTACCGATAAACTCATCTTT; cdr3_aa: CALGETSYAWGMGVTDKLIF
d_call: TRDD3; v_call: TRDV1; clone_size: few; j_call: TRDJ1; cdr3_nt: TGTGCTCTTGGGGAAGGGGGATACGCGCGCCCCAACACCCACAGAGCCATCGATAAACTCATCTTT; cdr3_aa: CALGEGGYARPNTHRAIDKLIF
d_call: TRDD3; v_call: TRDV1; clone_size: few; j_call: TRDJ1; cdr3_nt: TGTGCTCTTGGGGAAGGGAGGGCTATTTTATCTGCTGGGGGATTCTCCGATAAACTCATCTTT; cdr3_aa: CALGEGRAILSAGGFSDKLIF
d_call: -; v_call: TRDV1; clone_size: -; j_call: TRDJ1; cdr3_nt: TGTGCTCTTGGGGAACTATCCTACAACGGGGCCACCGATAAACTCATCTTT; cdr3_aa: CALGELSYNGATDKLIF
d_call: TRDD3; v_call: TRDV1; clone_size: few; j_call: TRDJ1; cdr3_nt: TGTGCTCTTGGGGAACTCCGTACTGGGGGATACAACACCGATAAACTCATCTTT; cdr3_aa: CALGELRTGGYNTDKLIF
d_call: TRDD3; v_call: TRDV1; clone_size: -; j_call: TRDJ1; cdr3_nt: TGTGCTCTTGGGGAATATAATAACCCCCGTAGGGCTGGGGGAACTGGATACACCGATAAACTCATCTTT; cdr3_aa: CALGEYNNPRRAGGTGYTDKLIF
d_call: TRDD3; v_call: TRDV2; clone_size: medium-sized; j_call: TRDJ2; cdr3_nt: TGTGCCTGTGACACCGCGGGTCCTACTGGGGGACCCAGGTTCTTCTTT; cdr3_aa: CACDTAGPTGGPRFFF
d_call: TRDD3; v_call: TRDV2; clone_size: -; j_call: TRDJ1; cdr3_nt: TGTGCCTGGGAACTGGGGGATCCGGGGGGAGGGACGTACACCGATAAACTCATCTTT; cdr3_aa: CAWELGDPGGGTYTDKLIF
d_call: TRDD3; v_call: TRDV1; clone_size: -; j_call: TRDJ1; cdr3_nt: TGTGCTCTTGGGGAACTAGAGCTTCGTTTCTGGGGGATAGTCCCCCCGTACACCGATAAACTCATCTTT; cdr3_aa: CALGELELRFWGIVPPYTDKLIF
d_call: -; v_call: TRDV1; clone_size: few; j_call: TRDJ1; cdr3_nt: TGTGCTCTTGGGGATCTTACACGGGAGGGGGGGAACGAGTACACCGATAAACTCATCTTT; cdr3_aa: CALGDLTREGGNEYTDKLIF
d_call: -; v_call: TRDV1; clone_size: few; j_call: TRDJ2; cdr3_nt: TGTGCTCTTGGGGAAGGGGAACAGGGTCTCCTGACAGCACAACTCTTCTTT; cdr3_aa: CALGEGEQGLLTAQLFF
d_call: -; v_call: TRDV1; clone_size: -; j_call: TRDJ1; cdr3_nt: TGTGCTCTTGGGGAACTGAAGGCGGCTGGTCACGCGGGGGCCGATAAACTCATCTTT; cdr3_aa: CALGELKAAGHAGADKLIF
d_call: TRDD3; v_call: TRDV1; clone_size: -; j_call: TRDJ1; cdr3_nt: TGTGCTCTTGGGGAACTTCAGCAGCTGGGGGATACCGATAAACTCATCTTT; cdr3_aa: CALGELQQLGDTDKLIF
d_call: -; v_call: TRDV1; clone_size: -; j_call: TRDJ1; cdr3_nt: TGTGCTCTTGGGGAAACGCCAGATTCCTACGGGGGACCGGGGACCGATAAACTCATCTTT; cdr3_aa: CALGETPDSYGGPGTDKLIF